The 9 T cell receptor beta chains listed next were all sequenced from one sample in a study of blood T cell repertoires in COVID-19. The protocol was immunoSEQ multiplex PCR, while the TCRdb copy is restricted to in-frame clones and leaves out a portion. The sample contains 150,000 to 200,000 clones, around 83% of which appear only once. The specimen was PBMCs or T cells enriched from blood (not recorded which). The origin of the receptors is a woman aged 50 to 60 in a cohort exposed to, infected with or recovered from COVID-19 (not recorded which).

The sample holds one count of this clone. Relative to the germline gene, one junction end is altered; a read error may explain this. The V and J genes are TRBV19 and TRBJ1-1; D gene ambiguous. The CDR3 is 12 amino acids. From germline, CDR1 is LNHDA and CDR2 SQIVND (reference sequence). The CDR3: CATLDQTSNRIF. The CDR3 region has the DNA TGTGCCACCCTAGACCAGACGTCGAATCGGATCTTT.

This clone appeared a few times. The CDR3: CASRKGLAGARGTGELFF. The CDR3 region has the DNA TGTGCCAGTAGGAAAGGACTAGCGGGGGCTCGAGGCACCGGGGAGCTGTTTTTT. The V and J genes are TRBV19 and TRBJ2-2, with 13 bases fitting TRBD2. J gave up 4 bases and V 6 bases, and 11 bases lay outside the gene matches. CDR1 is LNHDA, CDR2 SQIVND, per germline (reference sequence). The length of the CDR3 is 18 residues.

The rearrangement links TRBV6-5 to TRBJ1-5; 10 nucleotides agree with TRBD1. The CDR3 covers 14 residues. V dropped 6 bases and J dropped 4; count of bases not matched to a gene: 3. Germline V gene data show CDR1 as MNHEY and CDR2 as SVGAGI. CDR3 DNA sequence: TGTGCCAGCAGACGGGACAGGGGTAATCAGCCCCAGCATTTT. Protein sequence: CASRRDRGNQPQHF.

CDR3 protein: CAWRQRQGLDYTF. CDR3 coding DNA: TGTGCCTGGAGACAAAGACAGGGGCTGGACTACACCTTC. This chain joins TRBV30 and TRBJ1-2; 8 nucleotides agree with TRBD1. In germline, CDR1 is GTSNPN, CDR2 SVGIG (reference sequence). V lost 3 bases and J lost 10; bases outside the gene matches: 10. The CDR3 runs to 13 residues.

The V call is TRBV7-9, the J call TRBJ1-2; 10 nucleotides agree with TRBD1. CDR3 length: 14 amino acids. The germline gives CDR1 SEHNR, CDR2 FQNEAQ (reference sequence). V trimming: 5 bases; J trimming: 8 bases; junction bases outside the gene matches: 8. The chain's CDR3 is CASSPSGTGEGYTF. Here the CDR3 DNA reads TGTGCCAGCAGCCCCTCCGGGACAGGGGAAGGCTACACCTTC.

This CDR3 is CASSTPPITPGQGKTDTQYF. CDR3 coding DNA: TGTGCCAGCTCAACCCCACCAATAACGCCGGGACAGGGGAAAACAGATACGCAGTATTTT. The chain is built from TRBV18 and TRBJ2-3, with 10 bases identical to TRBD1. Germline V gene sequence: CDR1 KGHSH, CDR2 LQKENI. The CDR3 totals 20 residues. Losses at the gene ends were 5 bases for V and 3 bases for J; bases not matched to a gene: 20.

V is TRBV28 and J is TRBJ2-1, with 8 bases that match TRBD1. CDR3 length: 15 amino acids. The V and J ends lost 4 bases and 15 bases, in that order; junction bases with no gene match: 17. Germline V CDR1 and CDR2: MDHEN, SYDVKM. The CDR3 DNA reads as TGTGCCAGCAGTTCCAAAGGGCAGGGGGCTGGGTCACGGTTCTTC. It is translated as CASSSKGQGAGSRFF.

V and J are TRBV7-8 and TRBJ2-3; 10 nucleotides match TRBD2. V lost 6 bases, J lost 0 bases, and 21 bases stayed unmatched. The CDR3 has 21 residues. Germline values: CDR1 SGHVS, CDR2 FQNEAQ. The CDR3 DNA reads TGTGCCAGCAGTCAAACGAGAGGGCTAGCGGGAGAAAAACTTAGCACAGATACGCAGTATTTT. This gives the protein CASSQTRGLAGEKLSTDTQYF.

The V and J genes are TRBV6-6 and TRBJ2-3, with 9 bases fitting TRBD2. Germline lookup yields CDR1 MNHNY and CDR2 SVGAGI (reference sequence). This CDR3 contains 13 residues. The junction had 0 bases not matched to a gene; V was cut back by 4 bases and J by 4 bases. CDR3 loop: CASSSSGADTQYF. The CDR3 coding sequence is TGTGCCAGCAGTTCTAGCGGGGCAGATACGCAGTATTTT.